Below are 32 T cell receptor beta chains sequenced from a single sample in a study of blood T cell repertoires in COVID-19. Profiled with immunoSEQ multiplex PCR; TCRdb holds only in-frame clones, not every one. Among 70,000 to 100,000 clones listed, over 70% were seen once. The sample taken for sequencing was peripheral blood. Receptor source: a woman aged 45-65 years with acute or convalescent COVID-19.

The chain combines TRBV5-1 with TRBJ2-3; 8 nucleotides agree with TRBD2. The CDR3 is made up of 15 amino acids. The germline CDR1 and CDR2 sequences are SGHRS and YFSETQ. After removal of 4 bases from V and 5 bases from J, the junction contained 9 bases not matched to a gene. CDR3 nucleotide sequence: TGCGCCAGCAGCCCCGGGACTAGTTCCATAGATACGCAGTATTTT. Its translation is CASSPGTSSIDTQYF.

To note about this clone: The junction and the germline gene differ at one end; a read error may be behind it. The chain employs TRBV7-2 and TRBJ2-3, with D uncertain. This CDR3 has 14 amino acids. CDR1 is SGHTA, CDR2 FQGNSA, per germline. CDR3 residues: CASSLNPNTNTQYF. The CDR3 nucleotides are TGTGCCAGCAGCTTAAACCCAAACACAAATACGCAGTATTTT.

The V gene is TRBV18, the J gene TRBJ1-1, with 9 bases identical to TRBD1. Germline-derived CDR1 and CDR2 are KGHSH and LQKENI. The CDR3 extends over 15 amino acids. With V trimmed by 0 bases and J by 5 bases, 4 bases remained unmatched. The CDR3 DNA sequence: TGTGCCAGCTCACCACCCGGGACAGGGAAGACTGAAGCTTTCTTT. Translation: CASSPPGTGKTEAFF.

Only one count was recorded for this clone. The chain combines TRBV4-1 with TRBJ1-5, with D hard to call. Germline CDR1 MGHRA, CDR2 YSYEKL. This CDR3 comprises 16 residues. Trimming stripped 0 bases from V and 2 bases from J, with 11 bases between. The CDR3 DNA sequence: TGCGCCAGCAGCCAAGAATGGCGGGTTGGCAATCAGCCCCAGCATTTT. Encoded protein: CASSQEWRVGNQPQHF.

The chain carries TRBV4-2 and TRBJ1-2; 7 nucleotides line up with TRBD1. The CDR3 has 14 amino acids. Germline CDR1 and CDR2: LGHNA and YNFKEQ. V gave up 4 bases and J gave up 6 bases; unmatched junction bases: 8. CDR3 in DNA: TGTGCCAGCAGCCGATTAGACAGGGAGGATGGCTACACCTTC. It translates to CASSRLDREDGYTF.

V usage is TRBV19 and J usage is TRBJ2-7; D call uncertain. Germline CDR1 is LNHDA and CDR2 is SQIVND (reference sequence). The CDR3 loop spans 13 amino acids. V shed 3 bases and J shed 6 bases, with 12 bases lying between them. In DNA, the CDR3 is TGTGCCAGTAGTATTGTTAGCTCATCCGAGCAGTACTTC. It encodes CASSIVSSSEQYF.

This clone was found once. The chain uses TRBV19 and TRBJ2-3; 10 nucleotides match TRBD1. Germline V gene lookup returns CDR1 LNHDA and CDR2 SQIVND (reference sequence). The trim removed 2 bases at V and 3 bases at J, leaving 17 bases unmatched. This CDR3 region has 20 residues. CDR3 in amino acids: CASSIRPWDRGGLGTDTQYF. The CDR3 DNA sequence: TGTGCCAGTAGTATAAGGCCCTGGGACAGGGGAGGTTTGGGGACAGATACGCAGTATTTT.

CDR3 in DNA: TGCGCCAGCAGCTTGGGGACAGGGAGGGATACGCAGTATTTT. Its translation is CASSLGTGRDTQYF. The J gene is TRBJ2-3, the V gene TRBV5-1; 8 positions agree with TRBD1. Germline CDR1 is SGHRS and CDR2 is YFSETQ. V dropped 0 bases and J dropped 6; count of bases not matched to a gene: 3. The CDR3 contains 14 residues.

V and J are TRBV7-9 and TRBJ1-2, with D tentatively TRBD1 (5 bases). Germline loops: CDR1 SEHNR, CDR2 FQNEAQ (reference sequence). This CDR3 comprises 13 residues. Trimming took off 2 bases at V and 7 bases at J, with 11 bases between the two ends. CDR3 sequence reads: CASSLSGYSGYTF. CDR3 coding DNA: TGTGCCAGCAGCTTATCAGGGTATAGTGGCTACACCTTC.

V gene TRBV7-2 combines with J gene TRBJ1-1; TRBD1 is a possible D gene (6 bases). V lost 1 base, J lost 6 bases, and 18 bases lay in between. CDR1 is SGHTA and CDR2 is FQGNSA in the germline V gene. This CDR3 is built from 16 residues. The CDR3 protein is CASSLGFRGWRAEAFF. CDR3 nucleotides: TGTGCCAGCAGCTTAGGCTTCAGGGGTTGGCGAGCTGAAGCTTTCTTT. Using reference TRBV7-2 and TRBJ1-1 for the parts outside the CDR3, the full variable domain is GAGVSQSPSNKVTEKGKDVELRCDPISGHTALYWYRQSLGQGLEFLIYFQGNSAPDKSGLPSDRFSAERTGGSVSTLTIQRTQQEDSAVYLCASSLGFRGWRAEAFFGQGTRLTVV.

The V call is TRBV6-6, the J call TRBJ2-1, with 10 bases that match TRBD1. This CDR3 contains 16 residues. Germline V gene data show CDR1 as MNHNY and CDR2 as SVGAGI (reference sequence). V shed 6 bases and J 0 bases; nucleotides not matched to a gene: 5. The CDR3 DNA reads as TGTGCCAGCAGGGACAGGGGGGCCAGCTCCTACAATGAGCAGTTCTTC. It encodes CASRDRGASSYNEQFF.

The gene calls are TRBV19 and TRBJ2-3; 10 bases map to TRBD2. The germline CDR1 and CDR2 sequences are LNHDA and SQIVND (reference sequence). This CDR3 region has 15 residues. J gave up 2 bases and V 5 bases, and 4 bases lay outside the gene matches. CDR3 region: CASSEAGGLTDTQYF. The DNA of the CDR3 is TGTGCCAGTAGTGAAGCGGGGGGGCTCACAGATACGCAGTATTTT.

V gene TRBV4-2 combines with J gene TRBJ2-2, with D tentatively TRBD2 (5 bases). The CDR3 covers 16 residues. V shed 0 bases and J shed 4 bases, with 12 bases lying between them. Germline CDR1 reads LGHNA; CDR2 reads YNFKEQ. This CDR3 is CASSQDLIGGTGELFF. The CDR3 DNA reads as TGTGCCAGCAGCCAAGACCTTATCGGAGGCACCGGGGAGCTGTTTTTT.

This clone came up a few times. The chain has TRBV7-8 and TRBJ1-1; D is perhaps TRBD1 (5 bases). CDR1 and CDR2 from the germline V gene are SGHVS and FQNEAQ. The germline V and J ends were trimmed by 3 bases and 1 base, with 18 bases remaining between them. The CDR3 is made up of 17 amino acids. The CDR3 spells CASSLRQQKVKNTEAFF. Here the CDR3 DNA reads TGTGCCAGCAGCTTGCGACAGCAGAAAGTGAAGAACACTGAAGCTTTCTTT. The entire variable domain, with the rest obtained from reference TRBV7-8 and TRBJ1-1, is as follows: GAGVSQSPRYKVAKRGQDVALRCDPISGHVSLFWYQQALGQGPEFLTYFQNEAQLDKSGLPSDRFFAERPEGSVSTLKIQRTQQEDSAVYLCASSLRQQKVKNTEAFFGQGTRLTVV.

There are a few counts of this clone. This chain joins TRBV2 and TRBJ1-1; D call uncertain. Germline CDR1 and CDR2: SNHLY and FYNNEI. The CDR3 runs to 12 residues. V gave up 3 bases and J gave up 5 bases, with 7 bases separating them. CDR3 coding DNA: TGTGCCAGCAGTGATATAATAACTGAAGCTTTCTTT. Residues: CASSDIITEAFF.

V and J are TRBV7-8 and TRBJ1-3, with TRBD1 as a possible D gene (6 bases). Germline assignment: CDR1 SGHVS and CDR2 FQNEAQ. This CDR3 is built from 14 residues. V shed 5 bases and J shed 2 bases, with 10 bases lying between them. CDR3: CASSNPGAGNTIYF. As DNA, the CDR3 is TGTGCCAGCAGCAATCCAGGGGCTGGAAACACCATATATTTT.

The chain combines TRBV2 with TRBJ1-4; 8 bases line up with TRBD1. The germline CDR1 and CDR2 sequences are SNHLY and FYNNEI. The CDR3 loop spans 15 amino acids. V lost 3 bases and J lost 7; bases outside the gene matches: 7. The DNA of the CDR3 is TGTGCCAGCAGTGAGAACAGGGGGAGGGGTGAAAAACTGTTTTTT. The encoded protein is CASSENRGRGEKLFF.

The chain is built from TRBV28 and TRBJ2-7; possibly TRBD1 for D (7 bases). The CDR3 is 15 residues long. In germline, CDR1 is MDHEN, CDR2 SYDVKM. V dropped 4 bases and J dropped 0 bases, with 13 bases sitting between them. CDR3 residues: CASSSPRDSSYEQYF. DNA of the CDR3: TGTGCCAGCAGTTCCCCGCGGGACAGCTCCTACGAGCAGTACTTC.

J is TRBJ1-1 and V is TRBV2, with unresolved D. CDR3 length equals 14 residues. Germline V gene data show CDR1 as SNHLY and CDR2 as FYNNEI. V lost 1 base and J lost 2, with 8 bases in between. The CDR3 DNA is TGTGCCAGCAGTGAAGAACCGGGTAACACTGAAGCTTTCTTT. As protein: CASSEEPGNTEAFF. Full variable domain (outside the CDR3, taken from reference TRBV2 and TRBJ1-1): EPEVTQTPSHQVTQMGQEVILRCVPISNHLYFYWYRQILGQKVEFLVSFYNNEISEKSEIFDDQFSVERPDGSNFTLKIRSTKLEDSAMYFCASSEEPGNTEAFFGQGTRLTVV.

The genes are TRBV12-3 or TRBV12-4 and TRBJ2-7; D is unclear. CDR3 size: 13 residues. Trimming took 5 bases from V and 5 from J, leaving 13 bases between them. In DNA form, the CDR3 reads TGTGCCAGCAGTCTGTACGGTTCCCACGAGCAGTACTTC. This encodes CASSLYGSHEQYF.

This clone was counted a few times. This chain uses TRBV5-5 with TRBJ1-2; the D is unclear. Germline V CDR1 and CDR2: SGHKS, YYEKEE (reference sequence). The V end lost 0 bases, the J end lost 1 base, and 7 bases lay between the germline ends. The CDR3 is 14 amino acids. CDR3: CASSLGTDNYGYTF. As DNA, the CDR3 is TGTGCCAGCAGCTTGGGTACTGATAACTATGGCTACACCTTC.

J is TRBJ1-2 and V is TRBV18, with TRBD1 identical over 9 bases. The CDR3 totals 16 residues. V trimming: 4 bases; J trimming: 4 bases; junction bases outside the gene matches: 10. Looked up from germline, CDR1 is KGHSH and CDR2 is LQKENI. In DNA form, the CDR3 reads TGTGCCAGCTCACAGGCCGGGACAGGGCGCCGCTATGGCTACACCTTC. Protein product: CASSQAGTGRRYGYTF.

The J gene is TRBJ1-1, the V gene TRBV9; D is ambiguous. Trimming cost V 4 bases and J 0 bases, with 13 bases left between them. The CDR3 sequence is 15 residues long. Germline CDR1 SGDLS, CDR2 YYNGEE. CDR3: CASSPRGGMNTEAFF. CDR3 nucleotide sequence: TGTGCCAGCAGCCCCCGGGGAGGGATGAACACTGAAGCTTTCTTT.

This chain connects TRBV3-1 (or the pseudogene TRBV3-2) to TRBJ1-3; 7 bases are shared with TRBD1. The CDR3 is made up of 18 amino acids. J was trimmed by 0 bases and V by 1 base; bases with no gene match: 9. CDR1 LGHDT and CDR2 YNNKEL come from the germline V gene (reference sequence). The CDR3: CASSQARPGQSSGNTIYF. The CDR3 nucleotides read TGTGCCAGCAGCCAAGCCCGACCGGGACAGTCCTCTGGAAACACCATATATTTT.

The rearrangement joins TRBV4-3 to TRBJ1-3; D unclear. Trimming shortened V by 0 bases and J by 0 bases, and 12 bases separated the two germline ends. Per germline, CDR1 LGHNA and CDR2 YSLEER. This CDR3 spans 17 amino acids. CDR3 DNA sequence: TGCGCCAGCAGCCAAGAGCCCCGGAGCTTCTCTGGAAACACCATATATTTT. The encoded protein is CASSQEPRSFSGNTIYF.

This chain links TRBV9 with TRBJ2-5; the match to TRBD2 covers 10 bases. V lost 2 bases and J lost 5; bases outside the gene matches: 9. CDR1 and CDR2 from the germline V gene are SGDLS and YYNGEE. CDR3 length: 16 residues. The CDR3 here is CASSVGELAGFETQYF. The CDR3 DNA reads TGTGCCAGCAGCGTGGGGGAACTAGCGGGGTTTGAGACCCAGTACTTC.

The J gene is TRBJ1-1, the V gene TRBV7-2; D remains unclear. The CDR3 has 14 amino acids. Per the germline V gene, CDR1 is SGHTA and CDR2 is FQGNSA. Deletions cut 0 bases from V and 4 bases from J, with 9 bases between. CDR3 in amino acids: CASSLALYSTEAFF. CDR3 nucleotide sequence: TGTGCCAGCAGCTTAGCCTTATATTCCACTGAAGCTTTCTTT.

The chain is built from TRBV18 and TRBJ1-2; TRBD1 agrees at 9 bases. CDR1 KGHSH and CDR2 LQKENI come from the germline V gene. CDR3 length equals 15 residues. The V and J ends lost 5 bases and 6 bases, in that order; junction bases with no gene match: 10. Here the CDR3 DNA reads TGTGCCAGCTCAGCCTCCGGGACAGGGAACAATGGCTACACCTTC. It yields the protein CASSASGTGNNGYTF.

This chain links TRBV28 with TRBJ2-3, with 9 bases identical to TRBD2. The CDR3 is made up of 15 amino acids. J was trimmed by 11 bases and V by 6 bases; bases with no gene match: 15. Germline V lookup: CDR1 MDHEN, CDR2 SYDVKM. CDR3 bases: TGTGCCAGCAGGCCCCCGGGACTAGCTAGGGGGGGGCAGTATTTT. Translated: CASRPPGLARGGQYF.

This clone was detected a few times. The chain recombines TRBV9 with TRBJ1-4; D is unresolved. CDR3 length: 16 residues. Germline lookup yields CDR1 SGDLS and CDR2 YYNGEE. Trimming took 3 bases from V and 0 from J, leaving 12 bases between them. Here the CDR3 reads CASSAGVRPTNEKLFF. CDR3 nucleotides: TGTGCCAGCAGCGCCGGGGTCAGACCAACTAATGAAAAACTGTTTTTT.

The chain employs TRBV7-2 and TRBJ2-7; tentative D call: TRBD2 (6 bases). Trimming cost V 1 base and J 2 bases, with 12 bases left between them. The CDR3 is made up of 15 amino acids. From germline, CDR1 is SGHTA and CDR2 FQGNSA. The chain's CDR3 is CASSLEGGATYEQYF. In DNA, the CDR3 is TGTGCCAGCAGCTTAGAGGGCGGGGCGACCTACGAGCAGTACTTC.

This clone was seen a few times. The chain couples TRBV19 to TRBJ1-1, with D possibly matching TRBD1 (5 bases). This CDR3 spans 17 amino acids. Germline-derived CDR1 and CDR2 are LNHDA and SQIVND (reference sequence). V gave up 7 bases and J gave up 5 bases, with 26 bases separating them. CDR3 amino acids: CASTPGGGQGILTEAFF. The CDR3 DNA follows: TGTGCCAGTACCCCCGGCGGAGGGCAGGGAATTTTGACTGAAGCTTTCTTT. Based on the CDR3 plus reference TRBV19 and TRBJ1-1, the full variable domain is DGGITQSPKYLFRKEGQNVTLSCEQNLNHDAMYWYRQDPGQGLRLIYYSQIVNDFQKGDIAEGYSVSREKKESFPLTVTSAQKNPTAFYLCASTPGGGQGILTEAFFGQGTRLTVV.